The entry that follows covers one T cell receptor beta chain sequence. Its specificity is not known. The sample comes from a study of Tregs in tolerant kidney transplant recipients. Study-wide points: Few patients were studied, so findings need validation in larger groups. Activated donor B cell expansion appeared to reveal the most relevant donor-specific TCRbeta repertoire. Antigen-driven expansion was suggested because donor-specific Tregs expanded more than all Tregs in tolerant patients.

Method: immunoSEQ multiplex PCR; TCRdb's copy keeps in-frame clones and lacks some. The table lists 65,000 to 85,000 clones, 90% to 95% of them singletons, with more than 1.5% in the top ten. In germline, CDR1 is SEHNR, CDR2 FQNEAQ (reference sequence). This CDR3 is built from 15 residues. Recipients received nonmyeloablative bone marrow transplants from related graft donors, with transient mixed chimerism. This receptor was obtained from a human patient who received a combined kidney and bone marrow transplant. Certain T cells may be donor cells from the graft. The source material was CD4+ T cells from blood (PBMCs), sampled 24 months after the transplant. The J gene is TRBJ2-5, the V gene TRBV7-9; 7 bases map to TRBD1. The end of the DNA is better explained by TRBJ2-7, so the J call may be wrong. The CDR3 DNA reads as TGTGCCAGCAGCTATTCTATAAACAGGGGCTACGAGCAGTACTTC. Its protein product is CASSYSINRGYEQYF.